This T cell receptor (beta chain) was obtained from a study of post-analysis software for immune sequencing data. On the study more broadly: In terms of disease course, relapsing-remitting, secondary progressive and progressive-relapsing multiple sclerosis were included. General study results and limits: TRBV segments more frequent in patients than in controls numbered roughly five and included TRBV5-6, TRBV5-1 and TRBV20-1. Normalized Chao1 diversity in multiple sclerosis patients fell significantly below that of controls.

Unique-molecular-identifier-tagged TCR beta cDNA libraries were used. cDNA molecules numbering approximately 500,000 came from approximately 1 to 10 million T cells. TCRdb independently ran MiXCR on the PCR reads; one entry per CDR3 protein. Here the sample spans 740,000 or so distinct CDR3 sequences, approximately 57% being singletons. Notes on this clonotype: What it binds is not known.

Germline CDR1 and CDR2: SQVTM and ANQGSEA. The CDR3 runs 12 residues. This chain uses TRBV29-1 with TRBJ2-5; 9 positions agree with TRBD1. The DNA end is a closer match to TRBJ2-7, so the J assignment may be wrong. The receptor was derived from a girl aged 10-17 years with multiple sclerosis. The source material was blood. The chain's CDR3 is CSVWTGAHEQYF. CDR3 DNA sequence: TGCAGCGTTTGGACAGGGGCCCACGAGCAGTACTTC.